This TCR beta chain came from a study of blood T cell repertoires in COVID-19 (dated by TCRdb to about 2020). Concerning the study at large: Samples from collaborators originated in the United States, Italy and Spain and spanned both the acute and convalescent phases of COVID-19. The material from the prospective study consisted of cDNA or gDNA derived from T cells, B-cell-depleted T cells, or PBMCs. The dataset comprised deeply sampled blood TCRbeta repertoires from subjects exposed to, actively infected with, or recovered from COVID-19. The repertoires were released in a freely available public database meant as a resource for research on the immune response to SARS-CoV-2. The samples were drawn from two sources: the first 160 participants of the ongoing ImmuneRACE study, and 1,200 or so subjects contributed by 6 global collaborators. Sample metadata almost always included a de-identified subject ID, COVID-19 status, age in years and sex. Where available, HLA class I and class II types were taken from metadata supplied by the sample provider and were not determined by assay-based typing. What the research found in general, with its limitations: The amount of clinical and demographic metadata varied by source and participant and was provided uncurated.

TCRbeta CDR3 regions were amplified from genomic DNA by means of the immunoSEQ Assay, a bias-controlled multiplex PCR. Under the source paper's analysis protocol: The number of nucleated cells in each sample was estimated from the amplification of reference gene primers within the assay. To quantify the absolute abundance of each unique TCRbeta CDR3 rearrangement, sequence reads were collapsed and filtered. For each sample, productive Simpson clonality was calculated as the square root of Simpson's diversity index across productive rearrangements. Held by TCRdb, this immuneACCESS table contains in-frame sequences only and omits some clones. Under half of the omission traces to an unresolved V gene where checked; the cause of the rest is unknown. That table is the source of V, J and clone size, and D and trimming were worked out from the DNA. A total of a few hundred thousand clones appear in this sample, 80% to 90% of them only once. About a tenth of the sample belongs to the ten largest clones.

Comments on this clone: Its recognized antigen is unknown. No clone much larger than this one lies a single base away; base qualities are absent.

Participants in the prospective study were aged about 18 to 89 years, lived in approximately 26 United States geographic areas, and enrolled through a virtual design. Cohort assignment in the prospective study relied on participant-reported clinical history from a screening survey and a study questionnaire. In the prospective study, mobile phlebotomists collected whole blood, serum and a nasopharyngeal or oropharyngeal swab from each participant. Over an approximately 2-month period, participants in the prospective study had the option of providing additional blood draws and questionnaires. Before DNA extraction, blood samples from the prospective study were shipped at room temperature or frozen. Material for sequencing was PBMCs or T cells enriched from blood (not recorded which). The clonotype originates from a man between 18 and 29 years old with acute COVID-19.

DNA sequence: TGCGCCAGCAGCCAAGGGGGCCTAACAGGGGCTGAAAAACTGTTTTTT. This gives the protein CASSQGGLTGAEKLFF. The V gene is TRBV4-3 and the J gene is TRBJ1-4; 7 bases in between match TRBD1. CDR3 length: 16 amino acids, cysteine to phenylalanine. The retained sequence is limited to the CDR3, 48 bases, with the frame set at the first base. The germline V and J ends show losses of 1 base and 7 bases respectively, and no gene match explains 9 bases of the junction. The germline V gene provides CDR1 LGHNA and CDR2 YSLEER.